This TCR beta chain is drawn from a study of cytomegalovirus exposure and HLA in healthy donors. Study context: The platform used for the 120 validation repertoires matched that of the roughly 630 first-cohort repertoires, a later analysis reported.

Study-level results: There were some public TCRs occurring in many donors, but most TCR sequences were rare.

To note about this clone: The antigen is unknown.

The data were produced by immunoSEQ multiplex PCR, yet TCRdb's version contains in-frame clones alone and is incomplete. The sample yields 76,000 or so clones, 94% seen once. Germline assignment: CDR1 MDHEN and CDR2 SYDVKM. This CDR3 comprises 13 residues. Between the trimmed V and J ends, which lost 7 bases and 2 bases, there was a span of 12 bases. Sequences were obtained from PBMCs. The chain employs TRBV28 and TRBJ2-7; D is perhaps TRBD1 (6 bases). The clonotype was recovered from a woman between 18 and 30 years old in good health and CMV-seropositive. CDR3 region: CASNRDVAYEQYF. The CDR3, as DNA: TGTGCCAGCAACAGGGACGTCGCCTACGAGCAGTACTTC.